This is a list of T cell receptor beta chains from one sample in a study of T cells expressing NK-cell markers. One entry per CDR3 protein, without DNA, is what TCRdb gives after re-calling the 5' RACE reads. This sample's clone table lists roughly 380,000 distinct CDR3 sequences. Material for sequencing was blood T cells: a sorted CD56 or NKG2C T cell subset, CD4+ or CD8+ T cells, or bulk PBMC T cells (not recorded which). These receptors originate from a man aged 18-69 years in good health. The CDR3 runs from the conserved cysteine through the conserved F or W. Some rows have no size entry. The others give once, few or many, or a class for an expanded clone.

size: .; V: TRBV6-5; J: TRBJ2-1; CDR3: CASSYRTAGGRNEQFF
size: .; V: TRBV2; J: TRBJ1-5; CDR3: CASRQGNNQPQHF
size: .; V: TRBV10-2; J: TRBJ1-5; CDR3: CASSDQGYSNQPQHF
size: .; V: TRBV2; J: TRBJ2-1; CDR3: CASNPVTEGGTYNEQFF
size: .; V: TRBV20-1; J: TRBJ2-2; CDR3: CSAPGYGGELFF
size: .; V: TRBV7-7; J: TRBJ2-2; CDR3: CASSFTDLNTGELFF
size: .; V: TRBV6-2/TRBV6-3; J: TRBJ2-1; CDR3: CASRSVNLVKNEQFF
size: .; V: TRBV20-1; J: TRBJ2-7; CDR3: CSAVQKPLSYEQYF
size: .; V: TRBV6-1; J: TRBJ2-5; CDR3: CASGKAGYQETQYF
size: .; V: TRBV7-9; J: TRBJ1-4; CDR3: CASSIDRGRREKLFF
size: .; V: TRBV6-1; J: TRBJ2-7; CDR3: CASSVDPTGYEQYF
size: .; V: TRBV6-1; J: TRBJ1-2; CDR3: CASSRGVGNYGYTF
size: .; V: TRBV6-1; J: TRBJ2-3; CDR3: CASTMSGVHGDTQYF
size: .; V: TRBV7-9; J: TRBJ1-3; CDR3: CASSLVGQRNTIYF
size: .; V: TRBV7-9; J: TRBJ2-2; CDR3: CASSLVGTSNTGELFF
size: .; V: TRBV5-1; J: TRBJ1-1; CDR3: CASSLVVKAPEAFF
size: medium-sized; V: TRBV6-5; J: TRBJ2-2; CDR3: CASAWGQGVTGELFF
size: .; V: TRBV5-1; J: TRBJ2-3; CDR3: CASSLMLAGVYGTDTQYF
size: .; V: TRBV20-1; J: TRBJ2-1; CDR3: CSARGQGESYNEQFF
size: .; V: TRBV7-9; J: TRBJ1-1; CDR3: CASSRQVQTPMNTEAFF
size: .; V: TRBV6-1; J: TRBJ2-7; CDR3: CASRRQTGTYEQYF
size: .; V: TRBV4-1; J: TRBJ2-1; CDR3: CASSPGSGTGHFNEQFF
size: .; V: TRBV18; J: TRBJ1-5; CDR3: CASSPQSVNNQPQHF
size: .; V: TRBV20-1; J: TRBJ2-7; CDR3: CSARAPSIYSYEQYF
size: .; V: TRBV7-2; J: TRBJ2-2; CDR3: CASTQTVRRTGELFF
size: .; V: TRBV5-1; J: TRBJ2-6; CDR3: CASSLTATSGANVLTF
size: .; V: TRBV3-1; J: TRBJ1-1; CDR3: CASSPDSFEAFF
size: .; V: TRBV11-1; J: TRBJ2-1; CDR3: CASSLSGLAGGKRNEQFF
size: .; V: TRBV6-6; J: TRBJ1-6; CDR3: CASRRITGSPLHF
size: .; V: TRBV20-1; J: TRBJ2-3; CDR3: CSAPTSGVSTDTQYF
size: .; V: TRBV7-8; J: TRBJ1-3; CDR3: CASSYRTGPQWPIYF
size: .; V: TRBV28; J: TRBJ1-4; CDR3: CASKAGPATNEKLFF
size: .; V: TRBV18; J: TRBJ1-1; CDR3: CASSPTVRTEAFF
size: .; V: TRBV2; J: TRBJ2-3; CDR3: CASRNTKTQADTQYF
size: .; V: TRBV5-1; J: TRBJ1-1; CDR3: CASSLGQNLNTEAFF
size: .; V: TRBV3-1; J: TRBJ1-3; CDR3: CASSQVGVGSIKLYF
size: .; V: TRBV5-1; J: TRBJ2-5; CDR3: CASSLTVVTQETQYF
size: .; V: TRBV2; J: TRBJ2-5; CDR3: CASSGPPIGETQYF
size: .; V: TRBV5-6; J: TRBJ2-2; CDR3: CASSLDRARSTGELFF